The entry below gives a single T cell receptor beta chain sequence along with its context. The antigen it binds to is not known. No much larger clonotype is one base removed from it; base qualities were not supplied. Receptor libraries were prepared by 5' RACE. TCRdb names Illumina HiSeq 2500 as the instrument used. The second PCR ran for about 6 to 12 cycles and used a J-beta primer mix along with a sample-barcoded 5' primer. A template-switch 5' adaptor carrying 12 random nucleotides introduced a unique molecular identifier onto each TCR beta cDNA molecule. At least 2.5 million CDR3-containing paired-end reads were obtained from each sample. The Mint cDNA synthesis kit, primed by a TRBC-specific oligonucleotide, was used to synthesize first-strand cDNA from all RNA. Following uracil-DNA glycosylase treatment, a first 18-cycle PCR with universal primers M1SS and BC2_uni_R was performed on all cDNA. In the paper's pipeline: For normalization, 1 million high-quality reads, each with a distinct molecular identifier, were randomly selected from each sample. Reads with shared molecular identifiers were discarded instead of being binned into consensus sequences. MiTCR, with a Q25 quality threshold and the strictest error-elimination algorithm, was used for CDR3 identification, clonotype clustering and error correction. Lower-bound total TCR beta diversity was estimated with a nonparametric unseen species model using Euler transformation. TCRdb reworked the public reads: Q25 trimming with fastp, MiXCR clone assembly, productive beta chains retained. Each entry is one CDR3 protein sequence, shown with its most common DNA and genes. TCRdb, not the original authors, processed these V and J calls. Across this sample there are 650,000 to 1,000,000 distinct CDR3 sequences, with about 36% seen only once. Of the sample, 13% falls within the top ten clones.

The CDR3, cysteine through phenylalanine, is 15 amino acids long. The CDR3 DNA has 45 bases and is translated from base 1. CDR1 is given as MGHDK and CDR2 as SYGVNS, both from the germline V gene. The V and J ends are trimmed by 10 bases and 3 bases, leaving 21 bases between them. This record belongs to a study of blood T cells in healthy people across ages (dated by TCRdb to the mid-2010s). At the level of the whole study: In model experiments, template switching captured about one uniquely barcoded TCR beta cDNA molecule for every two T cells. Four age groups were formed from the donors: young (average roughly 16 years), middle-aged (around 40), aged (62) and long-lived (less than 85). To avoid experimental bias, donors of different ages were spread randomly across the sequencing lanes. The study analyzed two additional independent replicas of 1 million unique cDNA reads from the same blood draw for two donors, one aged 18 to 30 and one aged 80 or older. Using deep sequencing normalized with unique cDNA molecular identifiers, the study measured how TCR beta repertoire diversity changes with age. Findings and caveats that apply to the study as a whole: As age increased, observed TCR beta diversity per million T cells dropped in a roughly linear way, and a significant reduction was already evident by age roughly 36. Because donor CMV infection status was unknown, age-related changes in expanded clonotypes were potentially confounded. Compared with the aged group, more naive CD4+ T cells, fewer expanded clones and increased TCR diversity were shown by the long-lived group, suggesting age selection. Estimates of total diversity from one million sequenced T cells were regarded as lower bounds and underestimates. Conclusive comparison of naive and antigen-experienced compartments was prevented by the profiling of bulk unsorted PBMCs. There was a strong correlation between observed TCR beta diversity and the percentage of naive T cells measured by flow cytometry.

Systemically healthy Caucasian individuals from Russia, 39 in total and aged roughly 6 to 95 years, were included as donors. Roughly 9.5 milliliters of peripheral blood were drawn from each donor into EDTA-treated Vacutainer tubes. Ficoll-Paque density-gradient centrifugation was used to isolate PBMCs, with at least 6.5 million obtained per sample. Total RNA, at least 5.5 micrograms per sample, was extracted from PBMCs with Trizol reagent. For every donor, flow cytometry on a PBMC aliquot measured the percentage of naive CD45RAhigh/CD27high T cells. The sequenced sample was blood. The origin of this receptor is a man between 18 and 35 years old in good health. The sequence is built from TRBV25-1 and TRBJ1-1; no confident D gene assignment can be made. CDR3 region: CATKGLSGPHTEAFF. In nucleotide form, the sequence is TGTGCCACCAAAGGGCTGTCCGGCCCTCACACTGAAGCTTTCTTT.